Described below is a single TCR beta chain sequence and its context. The cohort comprised adults aged about 18 to 100 years residing in approximately 22 US areas. The entry originates in a study of blood T cell repertoires in COVID-19. TCRdb's table, derived via immunoSEQ multiplex PCR, lists solely in-frame clones and lacks some. The sample shows a few hundred thousand clones, about 91% of them seen only once. V lost 1 base, J lost 2 bases, and 4 bases stayed unmatched. CDR1 and CDR2 from the germline V gene are SGHAT and FQNNGV. The CDR3 contains 16 residues. Sequenced: PBMCs or T cells enriched from blood (not recorded which). The chain links TRBV11-2 to TRBJ2-3; 9 bases map to TRBD2. This clonotype was sampled from a woman between 40 and 50 years old with acute COVID-19. CDR3 coding DNA: TGTGCCAGCAGCTTAGGAAGCGGGGGGCCCACAGATACGCAGTATTTT. Protein product: CASSLGSGGPTDTQYF. Combining the CDR3 with reference TRBV11-2 and TRBJ2-3 gives the whole variable domain EAGVAQSPRYKIIEKRQSVAFWCNPISGHATLYWYQQILGQGPKLLIQFQNNGVVDDSQLPKDRFSAERLKGVDSTLKIQPAKLEDSAVYLCASSLGSGGPTDTQYFGPGTRLTVL.